The 16 T cell receptor beta chains in this list originate from one sample, sequenced in a study of T cell repertoires in cytomegalovirus infection. TCRdb ran MiXCR on the reads and lists one entry per CDR3 protein. This sample yields around 450,000 distinct CDR3 sequences, of which approximately 33% are seen a single time; roughly an eighth belongs to the top ten. Sequenced: PBMCs. These receptors all stem from a human donor in good health (CMV status not recorded). Some clones in this sample may be carry-over from other donors' samples.

J is TRBJ2-7 and V is TRBV7-2, with TRBD1 matching 8 bases. The CDR3 has 16 residues. V lost 4 bases, J lost 4 bases, and 12 bases stayed unmatched. Germline values: CDR1 SGHTA, CDR2 FQGNSA. The CDR3 sequence: CASSSSARTGLYEQYF. In DNA, the CDR3 is TGTGCCAGCAGCTCTAGCGCCCGGACAGGGTTATACGAGCAGTACTTC.

This clonotype showed up just a few times. The genes are TRBV6-1 and TRBJ2-1; no definite D call. The CDR3 covers 15 residues. Trimming took off 2 bases at V and 8 bases at J, with 16 bases between the two ends. Germline V gene lookup returns CDR1 MNHNS and CDR2 SASEGT. The CDR3 DNA is TGTGCCAGCAGTGAAAACCTCGCCAGAGGCGATGAGCAGTTCTTC. Protein: CASSENLARGDEQFF.

This clonotype was seen at least ten times. The V gene is TRBV28, the J gene TRBJ2-1; 15 nucleotides agree with TRBD2. Germline loops: CDR1 MDHEN, CDR2 SYDVKM. Unmatched junction bases numbered 6, after V lost 4 bases and J lost 8 bases. The CDR3 is made up of 16 amino acids. The CDR3 coding sequence is TGTGCCAGCAGTTCCGGGACTAGCGGGGGGAACGATGAGCAGTTCTTC. This gives the protein CASSSGTSGGNDEQFF.

The chain combines TRBV6-2 or TRBV6-3 with TRBJ2-3, with D perhaps being TRBD1 or TRBD2 (5 bases each). Trimming shortened V by 2 bases and J by 3 bases, and 12 bases separated the two germline ends. Germline-derived CDR1 and CDR2 are MNHEY and SVGEGT. The CDR3 runs 15 residues. CDR3 sequence (DNA): TGTGCCAGCAGTTACGATGGGACGGCGACAGATACGCAGTATTTT. Translation gives CASSYDGTATDTQYF.

The V call is TRBV5-6, the J call TRBJ2-7; TRBD1 or TRBD2 may be the D gene (5 bases each). The CDR3 covers 13 residues. Deletions cut 4 bases from V and 4 bases from J, with 12 bases between. Germline values: CDR1 SGHDT, CDR2 YYEEEE. CDR3 in amino acids: CASSLGVGYEQYF. CDR3 sequence (DNA): TGTGCCAGCAGCCTGGGGGTCGGGTACGAGCAGTACTTC.

This clonotype was recorded only once. This chain uses TRBV28 with TRBJ1-5; D ambiguous. Trimming stripped 10 bases from V and 0 bases from J, with 10 bases between. The CDR3 extends over 13 amino acids. Germline CDR1 is MDHEN and CDR2 is SYDVKM. Here the CDR3 DNA reads TGTGCCAACTCGATATCTAGCAATCAGCCCCAGCATTTT. Translation: CANSISSNQPQHF.

This clonotype was observed at least ten times. This chain uses TRBV7-2 with TRBJ2-6; 7 nucleotides align to TRBD2. The CDR3 spans 17 residues. Losses at the gene ends were 1 base for V and 2 bases for J; bases not matched to a gene: 5. Per germline, CDR1 SGHTA and CDR2 FQGNSA. Written as DNA, the CDR3 is TGTGCCAGCAGCTTAGGCCCGGGAGGTACTGGGGCCAACGTCCTGACTTTC. Protein: CASSLGPGGTGANVLTF.

In its sample, this clonotype was seen a few times. The V call is TRBV12-3 or TRBV12-4, the J call TRBJ2-3; TRBD2 matches 9 bases. V shed 7 bases and J 2 bases; nucleotides not matched to a gene: 7. The CDR3 spans 15 residues. This CDR3 reads CASIEQRGDTDTQYF. CDR3 bases: TGTGCCAGCATCGAGCAGCGGGGGGACACAGATACGCAGTATTTT.

The chain has TRBV3-1 and TRBJ2-1; 7 bases fit TRBD1. The trim removed 2 bases at V and 5 bases at J, leaving 6 bases unmatched. Germline-derived CDR1 and CDR2 are LGHDT and YNNKEL (reference sequence). The CDR3 has 15 amino acids. CDR3 amino acids: CASSQRWDSDNEQFF. CDR3 in DNA: TGTGCCAGCAGCCAACGGTGGGACAGCGACAATGAGCAGTTCTTC.

V and J are TRBV10-3 and TRBJ1-2; possible D gene TRBD1, 5 bases. This CDR3 is 12 amino acids long. V was clipped by 4 bases and J by 4 bases, with 7 bases between them. Germline V gene data show CDR1 as ENHRY and CDR2 as SYGVKD. The CDR3 DNA is TGTGCCATCAGTGCCGGGGGCTATGGCTACACCTTC. This codes for CAISAGGYGYTF.

The chain couples TRBV24-1 to TRBJ1-5, with TRBD1 as a possible D gene (6 bases). The CDR3 length is 16 residues. From germline, CDR1 is KGHDR and CDR2 SFDVKD. The V gene lost 2 bases and the J gene lost 2 bases, with 12 bases spanning the gap. Written as DNA, the CDR3 is TGTGCCACCAGTGATTCGAGGGGGAACGGCAATCAGCCCCAGCATTTT. Translating it yields CATSDSRGNGNQPQHF.

As for this clonotype: This may stem from a read error, because a much larger clone lies one nucleotide away. The chain links TRBV5-6 to TRBJ2-1; D unresolved. The CDR3 sequence is 12 residues long. Per the germline V gene, CDR1 is SGHDT and CDR2 is YYEEEE. V was clipped by 2 bases and J by 3 bases, with 3 bases between them. The CDR3 spells CASSFIYNEQFF. CDR3 nucleotides: TGTGCCAGCAGCTTTATCTACAATGAGCAGTTCTTC.

The chain employs TRBV12-3 or TRBV12-4 and TRBJ2-1, with 10 bases fitting TRBD2. V lost 5 bases, J lost 4 bases, and 20 bases stayed unmatched. This CDR3 contains 20 residues. CDR3 DNA: TGTGCCAGCAGTAACAGGTTGGCAGCGGGGGGGCCTTTCCCATACAATGAGCAGTTCTTC. Protein product: CASSNRLAAGGPFPYNEQFF.

This clonotype has ten or more counts. V usage is TRBV11-2 and J usage is TRBJ2-1, with a tentative D call TRBD2 (6 bases). The CDR3 is 13 amino acids. V lost 3 bases and J lost 7, with 10 bases in between. The germline CDR1 and CDR2 sequences are SGHAT and FQNNGV. The CDR3 here is CASSFGGENEQFF. DNA for the CDR3: TGTGCCAGCAGCTTTGGAGGGGAAAATGAGCAGTTCTTC.

The rearrangement uses TRBV3-1 and TRBJ1-1; D may be TRBD1 (5 bases). Per germline, CDR1 LGHDT and CDR2 YNNKEL (reference sequence). The CDR3 has 15 residues. Trimming removed 0 bases at V and 6 bases at J, with 14 bases between. DNA for the CDR3: TGTGCCAGCAGCCAAGAATGGGGCGGGTTGGCTGAAGCTTTCTTT. It encodes CASSQEWGGLAEAFF.

Many counts were recorded for this clonotype. The V call is TRBV7-2, the J call TRBJ1-1, with TRBD1 as a possible D gene (5 bases). From germline, CDR1 is SGHTA and CDR2 FQGNSA. This CDR3 is built from 12 residues. The ends were cut back, 4 bases at V and 11 bases at J, with 14 bases in the middle. The DNA for the CDR3 is TGTGCCAGCAGCTCGACAGTCAAAGGGGCTTTCTTT. Protein sequence: CASSSTVKGAFF.